These 30 T cell receptor beta chains were sequenced from one sample in a study of cytomegalovirus exposure and HLA in healthy donors. Produced via immunoSEQ multiplex PCR; TCRdb's table is partial and in-frame only. This sample has about 130,000 clones, with approximately 89% found just once. What was sequenced was PBMCs. The source is a woman aged 18-35 years in good health and CMV-seronegative.

The chain combines TRBV30 with TRBJ2-1; TRBD2 matches at 11 bases. This CDR3 spans 15 amino acids. Per germline, CDR1 GTSNPN and CDR2 SVGIG (reference sequence). Unmatched junction bases numbered 5, after V lost 4 bases and J lost 3 bases. CDR3 protein: CAWTPGLAGYNEQFF. For the CDR3, the DNA is TGTGCCTGGACTCCAGGACTAGCGGGCTACAATGAGCAGTTCTTC.

This CDR3 is CASTPGLLTYEQYF. The CDR3 region has the DNA TGTGCCAGCACCCCAGGATTACTCACCTACGAGCAGTACTTC. This chain connects TRBV28 to TRBJ2-7; D remains unclear. From germline, CDR1 is MDHEN and CDR2 SYDVKM. The length of the CDR3 is 14 residues. V shed 7 bases and J shed 2 bases, with 15 bases lying between them.

This chain uses TRBV27 with TRBJ1-2; TRBD1 matches 7 bases. V lost 6 bases, J lost 8 bases, and 9 bases stayed unmatched. CDR1 and CDR2 (germline): MNHEY, SMNVEV (reference sequence). The CDR3 extends over 13 amino acids. CDR3 nucleotide sequence: TGTGCCAGCAGAATCCGGGACAGCGAGGGCTACACCTTC. It is translated as CASRIRDSEGYTF.

The chain links TRBV25-1 to TRBJ2-1, with 10 bases aligning to TRBD1. Trimming removed 7 bases from V and 9 bases from J; junction bases left unmatched: 15. Germline loops: CDR1 MGHDK, CDR2 SYGVNS. This CDR3 region has 16 residues. This chain's CDR3 is CASTPVGRQGAGEQFF. The CDR3 nucleotides read TGTGCCAGCACCCCCGTTGGGAGACAGGGGGCGGGTGAGCAGTTCTTC.

The V gene is TRBV7-2, the J gene TRBJ1-1, with 7 bases aligning to TRBD1. V lost 5 bases, J lost 5 bases, and 8 bases stayed unmatched. The CDR3 runs to 14 residues. Germline assignment: CDR1 SGHTA and CDR2 FQGNSA. The CDR3 DNA sequence: TGTGCCAGCAGCAATGTGAGGGGGCTGACTGAAGCTTTCTTT. This codes for CASSNVRGLTEAFF.

The chain uses TRBV7-8 and TRBJ2-3; 8 bases line up with TRBD2. This CDR3 contains 14 residues. Trimming at V came to 5 bases and at J to 5 bases, leaving 6 bases not matched to a gene. Germline V gene sequence: CDR1 SGHVS, CDR2 FQNEAQ. The CDR3 sequence is CASSTGTSQDTQYF. CDR3 coding DNA: TGTGCCAGCAGCACGGGGACTAGTCAAGATACGCAGTATTTT.

This clone has more than one count but fewer than ten. V gene TRBV5-8 combines with J gene TRBJ2-1, with D maybe TRBD1 (6 bases). The CDR3 is 16 residues long. Per the germline V gene, CDR1 is SGHTS and CDR2 is YDEGEE. The V end lost 1 base, the J end lost 0 bases, and 11 bases lay between the germline ends. CDR3 loop: CASSLHRGSSYNEQFF. The CDR3 DNA sequence: TGTGCCAGCAGCTTGCATAGGGGGAGCTCCTACAATGAGCAGTTCTTC.

The chain couples TRBV27 to TRBJ1-5; D uncertain. Germline loops: CDR1 MNHEY, CDR2 SMNVEV (reference sequence). V lost 8 bases and J lost 1, with 9 bases in between. The CDR3 is 13 residues long. CDR3 bases: TGTGCCAGCGCTTACAGCAGCAATCAGCCCCAGCATTTT. It specifies CASAYSSNQPQHF.

This chain connects TRBV9 to TRBJ1-2; possible D gene TRBD1, 6 bases. Germline V gene sequence: CDR1 SGDLS, CDR2 YYNGEE. V was trimmed by 4 bases and J by 7 bases, leaving 20 bases between them. The CDR3 consists of 15 residues. CDR3 sequence (DNA): TGTGCCAGCAGCCCCGAAGGGGGGGAGGACAGTGGCTACACCTTC. Amino acid sequence: CASSPEGGEDSGYTF.

CDR3: CASSLFLRGGEYGYTF. The DNA of the CDR3 is TGTGCCAGCAGCTTGTTTCTAAGGGGCGGGGAATATGGCTACACCTTC. The chain joins TRBV5-6 to TRBJ1-2; possible D gene TRBD1, 5 bases. V lost 1 base to trimming and J lost 5 bases, with 18 bases between them. The CDR3 is made up of 16 amino acids. Germline CDR1 is SGHDT and CDR2 is YYEEEE.

This clone occurred once. V gene TRBV23-1 combines with J gene TRBJ2-5; 14 bases map to TRBD2. TRBV23-1 is an ORF; its function is uncertain. The CDR3 sequence is 15 residues long. V was clipped by 4 bases and J by 7 bases; unmatched bases: 5. The CDR3 DNA reads TGCGCCAGCAGTCCGGGACTAGCGGGAGCGGGGACCCAGTACTTC. It encodes CASSPGLAGAGTQYF.

The count of this clone is one. V usage is TRBV7-8 and J usage is TRBJ2-5; 10 bases are shared with TRBD2. Germline-derived CDR1 and CDR2 are SGHVS and FQNEAQ. This CDR3 spans 17 amino acids. J lost 1 base, V lost 1 base, and 6 bases had no gene match. The CDR3 here is CASSLGGSGGTQETQYF. For the CDR3, the DNA is TGTGCCAGCAGCTTAGGTGGTAGCGGGGGGACCCAAGAGACCCAGTACTTC.

This rearrangement joins TRBV4-1 to TRBJ2-3, with 14 bases fitting TRBD2. Germline CDR1 and CDR2: MGHRA and YSYEKL. After removal of 5 bases from V and 7 bases from J, the junction contained 5 bases not matched to a gene. This CDR3 is 15 amino acids long. This CDR3 reads CASSSGLAGGHTQYF. The CDR3 bases are TGCGCCAGCAGCTCCGGACTAGCGGGGGGACATACGCAGTATTTT.

The V call is TRBV6-5, the J call TRBJ2-7, with 9 bases lining up with TRBD2. This CDR3 is built from 15 residues. After removal of 0 bases from V and 3 bases from J, the junction contained 3 bases not matched to a gene. Germline V gene data show CDR1 as MNHEY and CDR2 as SVGAGI. The CDR3 is CASSYSGLAGYEQYF. The CDR3 DNA follows: TGTGCCAGCAGTTACTCGGGACTAGCAGGCTACGAGCAGTACTTC.

V usage is TRBV4-3 and J usage is TRBJ2-2; 9 bases agree with TRBD2. CDR3 length: 20 residues. CDR1 and CDR2 (germline): LGHNA, YSLEER. V shed 0 bases and J 3 bases; nucleotides not matched to a gene: 14. CDR3 region: CASSQDRASGTKRDTGELFF. In nucleotides, the CDR3 is TGCGCCAGCAGCCAAGATAGGGCTAGCGGGACTAAAAGGGACACCGGGGAGCTGTTTTTT.

This clone was seen only once. The chain is built from TRBV27 and TRBJ2-1; D is unclear. V lost 8 bases and J 2 bases, leaving 10 bases between the germline ends. This CDR3 is 13 amino acids long. Per germline, CDR1 MNHEY and CDR2 SMNVEV (reference sequence). As DNA, the CDR3 is TGTGCCAGCTTTAGTGGGCCCTACAATGAGCAGTTCTTC. It encodes CASFSGPYNEQFF.

CDR3 bases: TGTGCCAGCAGTTCCAGGACAGGGGGCAATTCACCCCTCCACTTT. This encodes CASSSRTGGNSPLHF. The genes are TRBV6-6 and TRBJ1-6; TRBD1 agrees at 11 bases. V lost 4 bases, J lost 7 bases, and 3 bases stayed unmatched. Germline CDR1 MNHNY, CDR2 SVGAGI (reference sequence). The CDR3 contains 15 residues.

This rearrangement joins TRBV28 to TRBJ1-5; TRBD1 matches 7 bases. Trimming removed 3 bases from V and 2 bases from J; junction bases left unmatched: 13. The CDR3 is 18 residues long. The germline CDR1 and CDR2 sequences are MDHEN and SYDVKM. This CDR3 is CASSFRSATGFGNQPQHF. The CDR3 DNA sequence: TGTGCCAGCAGTTTCCGGAGCGCGACAGGGTTTGGCAATCAGCCCCAGCATTTT.

This chain links TRBV6-5 with TRBJ2-5; D is uncertain. Trimming shortened V by 1 base and J by 2 bases, and 5 bases separated the two germline ends. There are 13 residues in the CDR3. Germline assignment: CDR1 MNHEY and CDR2 SVGAGI. The CDR3 nucleotides are TGTGCCAGCAGTTACTTCCCACAAGAGACCCAGTACTTC. Its translation is CASSYFPQETQYF.

Only one count was recorded for this clone. This rearrangement joins TRBV27 to TRBJ1-1, with a weak D call TRBD1 (5 bases). Germline values: CDR1 MNHEY, CDR2 SMNVEV (reference sequence). This CDR3 comprises 14 residues. The V end was cut by 1 base, the J end by 1 base, with 7 bases between. CDR3 nucleotides: TGTGCCAGCAGTTTATGGCAGGGGAACACTGAAGCTTTCTTT. It is translated as CASSLWQGNTEAFF.

This clone was detected only once. The chain carries TRBV18 and TRBJ1-3; D might be TRBD1 (5 bases). The germline V gene has CDR1 KGHSH and CDR2 LQKENI. The CDR3 runs to 15 residues. Trimming cost V 6 bases and J 0 bases, with 12 bases left between them. CDR3 coding DNA: TGTGCCAGCTCTCCCGACAGTTTCTCTGGAAACACCATATATTTT. Its translation is CASSPDSFSGNTIYF.

The chain carries TRBV10-3 and TRBJ2-1; D not certain. Trimming left V 0 bases short and J 8 bases short, with 11 bases between. The CDR3 covers 14 residues. Germline CDR1 reads ENHRY; CDR2 reads SYGVKD. The CDR3 region has the DNA TGTGCCATCAGTGAGTCCGCCGAGTTTCATGAGCAGTTCTTC. It is translated as CAISESAEFHEQFF.

The V gene is TRBV7-2, the J gene TRBJ1-4; perhaps TRBD1 as D (5 bases). In germline, CDR1 is SGHTA, CDR2 FQGNSA. Trimming shortened V by 4 bases and J by 7 bases, and 19 bases separated the two germline ends. This CDR3 is 16 amino acids long. The chain's CDR3 is CASSWGRGRGAEKLFF. The CDR3 DNA follows: TGTGCCAGCAGCTGGGGGAGGGGTCGAGGAGCTGAAAAACTGTTTTTT.

This clone was observed a single time. The CDR3 sequence is CASSPSRGGSYNEQFF. The CDR3 DNA reads as TGTGCCAGCAGCCCCAGCAGGGGAGGGTCCTACAATGAGCAGTTCTTC. The chain couples TRBV7-9 to TRBJ2-1, with D perhaps TRBD2 (7 bases). The CDR3 loop spans 16 amino acids. Germline V gives CDR1 SEHNR, CDR2 FQNEAQ (reference sequence). V gave up 5 bases and J gave up 1 base, with 15 bases separating them.

This clone has a single count. The chain couples TRBV6-5 to TRBJ2-6; TRBD2 is a possible D gene (7 bases). Germline lookup yields CDR1 MNHEY and CDR2 SVGAGI. V was trimmed by 2 bases and J by 3 bases, leaving 11 bases between them. This CDR3 spans 16 amino acids. The CDR3 loop is CASSYDGGLGANVLTF. In nucleotides, the CDR3 is TGTGCCAGCAGTTACGACGGGGGGCTTGGGGCCAACGTCCTGACTTTC.

Only a few counts were recorded for this clone. The V and J genes are TRBV19 and TRBJ2-3, with 11 bases fitting TRBD2. This CDR3 has 20 residues. Germline V gives CDR1 LNHDA, CDR2 SQIVND (reference sequence). V was clipped by 5 bases and J by 1 base; unmatched bases: 17. CDR3 residues: CASSVPGLAEELWGTDTQYF. In DNA form, the CDR3 reads TGTGCCAGTAGTGTACCGGGACTAGCGGAAGAACTGTGGGGCACAGATACGCAGTATTTT.

The chain has TRBV19 and TRBJ1-1, with D perhaps TRBD1 (6 bases). CDR1 and CDR2 (germline): LNHDA, SQIVND (reference sequence). V lost 3 bases to trimming and J lost 7 bases, with 18 bases between them. The CDR3 totals 15 residues. CDR3 DNA: TGTGCCAGTAGTATCAGGGGTACAGGAAGTTTTGAAGCTTTCTTT. It encodes CASSIRGTGSFEAFF.

The CDR3 bases are TGTGCCAGCAGTGGGGCTAGCGGGACTAGGTACGAGCAGTACTTC. Its translation is CASSGASGTRYEQYF. The J gene is TRBJ2-7, the V gene TRBV2, with 9 bases lining up with TRBD2. Germline CDR1 SNHLY, CDR2 FYNNEI. V gave up 4 bases and J gave up 4 bases; unmatched junction bases: 8. The CDR3 spans 15 residues.

This clone appeared once. The chain is built from TRBV5-1 and TRBJ2-3; D unclear. The CDR3 loop spans 12 amino acids. V shed 1 base and J shed 5 bases, with 5 bases lying between them. CDR1 is SGHRS, CDR2 YFSETQ, per germline. CDR3 in amino acids: CASSLFLDTQYF. CDR3 nucleotide sequence: TGCGCCAGCAGCTTGTTCCTAGATACGCAGTATTTT.

With regard to this clone: Within the sample, other DNA sequences also encode this same CDR3. This sequence joins TRBV13 and TRBJ2-3, with TRBD2 identical over 10 bases. J was trimmed by 1 base and V by 2 bases; bases with no gene match: 3. From germline, CDR1 is PRHDT and CDR2 FYEKMQ (reference sequence). The CDR3 totals 16 residues. CDR3: CASSLRLAGGTDTQYF. CDR3 bases: TGTGCCAGCAGCTTAAGGCTAGCGGGGGGCACAGATACGCAGTATTTT.